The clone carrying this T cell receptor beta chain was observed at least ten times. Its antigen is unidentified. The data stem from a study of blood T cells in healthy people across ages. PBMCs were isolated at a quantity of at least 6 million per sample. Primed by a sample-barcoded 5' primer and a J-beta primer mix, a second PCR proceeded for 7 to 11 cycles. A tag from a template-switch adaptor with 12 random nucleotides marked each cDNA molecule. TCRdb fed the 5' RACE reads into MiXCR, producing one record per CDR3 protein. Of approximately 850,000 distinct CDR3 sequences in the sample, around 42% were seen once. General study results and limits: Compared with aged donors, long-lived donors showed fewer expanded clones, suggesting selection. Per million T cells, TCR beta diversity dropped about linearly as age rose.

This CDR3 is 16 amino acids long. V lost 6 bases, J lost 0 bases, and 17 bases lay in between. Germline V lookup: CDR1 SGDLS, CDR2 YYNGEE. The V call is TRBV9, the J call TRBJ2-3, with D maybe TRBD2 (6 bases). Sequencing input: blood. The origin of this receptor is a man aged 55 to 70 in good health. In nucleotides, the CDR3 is TGTGCCAGCACCCCGATAACCGGGGGTAGCACAGATACGCAGTATTTT. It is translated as CASTPITGGSTDTQYF.